What follows is one T cell receptor beta chain and its context. No antigen is known for it. Trimming left V 2 bases short and J 5 bases short, with 7 bases between. The CDR3 covers 11 residues. The germline CDR1 and CDR2 sequences are GTSNPN and SVGIG (reference sequence). RNA amounts of about 0.5 to 1 ug underwent reverse transcription with random hexamers. TCRdb reprocessed the immunoSEQ multiplex PCR reads via MiXCR and lists one record per CDR3 protein. The sample shows some 150,000 distinct CDR3 sequences, around 94% of them seen only once. The sample belongs to a study of CD8 T cells in Susac syndrome. The study's findings and limits: It was acknowledged by the study that relatively few individuals were included in its TCR sequencing and HLA analysis.

The CD8+ and CD4+ T cells were negatively isolated, with the TEMRA cells enriched by FACS. Sequenced: CD4+ T cells from PBMCs. The clonotype comes from a human donor in good health. This chain joins TRBV30 and TRBJ2-7; D may be TRBD1 (6 bases). The CDR3 DNA reads as TGTGCCTGGAGTCACAGGGACGAGCAGTACTTC. Amino acids: CAWSHRDEQYF.